Shown below are 30 T cell receptor beta chains from a single sample sequenced in a study of blood T cells in healthy people across ages. Primers used in a second PCR of roughly 6 to 12 cycles were a sample-barcoded 5' primer and a J-beta primer mix. TCRdb re-analysed the 5' RACE reads in MiXCR, keeping a single row per CDR3 protein. Here the sample spans around 1.1 million distinct CDR3 sequences, approximately 38% being singletons. The specimen was blood. These receptors were collected from a man aged 18 to 35 in good health.

This chain uses TRBV3-1 with TRBJ1-2, with D hard to call. There are 13 residues in the CDR3. V shed 3 bases and J shed 4 bases, with 9 bases lying between them. Germline V gives CDR1 LGHDT, CDR2 YNNKEL (reference sequence). The CDR3 protein is CASSHRYLYGYTF. In DNA form, the CDR3 reads TGTGCCAGCAGCCACCGATATCTCTATGGCTACACCTTC.

This chain connects TRBV28 to TRBJ1-2, with 8 bases that match TRBD1. V shed 1 base and J 4 bases; nucleotides not matched to a gene: 5. CDR1 and CDR2 (germline): MDHEN, SYDVKM. The CDR3 is made up of 15 amino acids. The CDR3 is CASSLSPDRVYGYTF. The CDR3 coding sequence is TGTGCCAGCAGTTTATCCCCGGACAGGGTCTATGGCTACACCTTC.

This clonotype was detected a few times. The chain links TRBV5-1 to TRBJ2-1; 7 nucleotides line up with TRBD2. Germline V CDR1 and CDR2: SGHRS, YFSETQ. J was trimmed by 6 bases and V by 0 bases; bases with no gene match: 6. The CDR3 covers 15 residues. The CDR3 nucleotides are TGCGCCAGCAGCTTGGCCGGGGGGTCCGCCAATGAGCAGTTCTTC. Translation: CASSLAGGSANEQFF.

This clonotype was found a few times. The chain recombines TRBV27 with TRBJ1-2; 7 nucleotides line up with TRBD1. The germline V gene encodes CDR1 MNHEY and CDR2 SMNVEV (reference sequence). The V gene end was trimmed by 8 bases and the J gene end by 7 bases; junction bases not matched to a gene: 16. This CDR3 has 15 amino acids. This chain's CDR3 is CASWTVRQGGRGYTF. Written as DNA, the CDR3 is TGTGCCAGCTGGACAGTTCGACAGGGAGGGCGTGGCTACACCTTC.

V and J are TRBV11-2 and TRBJ2-3; tentative D call: TRBD2 (6 bases). The CDR3 consists of 16 residues. The germline V gene has CDR1 SGHAT and CDR2 FQNNGV. V lost 1 base and J lost 4, with 15 bases in between. The chain's CDR3 is CASSLVAGRPADTQYF. DNA of the CDR3: TGTGCCAGCAGCTTAGTTGCGGGACGGCCCGCAGATACGCAGTATTTT.

The rearrangement joins TRBV2 to TRBJ1-5; D unresolved. Per the germline V gene, CDR1 is SNHLY and CDR2 is FYNNEI. The CDR3 loop spans 15 amino acids. The V end was cut by 3 bases, the J end by 1 base, with 10 bases between. The DNA for the CDR3 is TGTGCCAGCAGTGATACGGTTTCGAGCAATCAGCCCCAGCATTTT. This gives the protein CASSDTVSSNQPQHF.

This clonotype was counted a few times. The genes are TRBV25-1 and TRBJ2-5; D not certain. Per germline, CDR1 MGHDK and CDR2 SYGVNS. The CDR3 spans 13 residues. Trimming shortened V by 8 bases and J by 5 bases, and 15 bases separated the two germline ends. The CDR3 region has the DNA TGTGCCAGCTCGGACGCCGTACTGGAGACCCAGTACTTC. Translated: CASSDAVLETQYF.

The gene calls are TRBV7-3 and TRBJ2-1; D ambiguous. CDR1 and CDR2 (germline): SGHTA, FQGTGA. The CDR3 is made up of 16 amino acids. Trimming cost V 1 base and J 0 bases, with 10 bases left between them. DNA of the CDR3: TGTGCCAGCAGCTTAAGAGACACGAGCTCCTACAATGAGCAGTTCTTC. Its translation: CASSLRDTSSYNEQFF.

The V gene is TRBV5-1, the J gene TRBJ2-3; D possibly corresponds to TRBD2 (6 bases). Germline V gene lookup returns CDR1 SGHRS and CDR2 YFSETQ. The V end was cut by 3 bases, the J end by 3 bases, with 14 bases between. The CDR3 length is 15 residues. CDR3 sequence (DNA): TGCGCCAGCAGCTGGGGCGGGGAAGGGACAGATACGCAGTATTTT. Encoded protein: CASSWGGEGTDTQYF.

This chain links TRBV20-1 with TRBJ1-1; D is ambiguous. Trimming took off 3 bases at V and 3 bases at J, with 5 bases between the two ends. This CDR3 is 11 amino acids long. CDR1 and CDR2 (germline): DFQATT, SNEGSKA (reference sequence). The CDR3: CSASQDTEAFF. The DNA of the CDR3 is TGCAGTGCTAGCCAAGACACTGAAGCTTTCTTT.

V gene TRBV3-1 combines with J gene TRBJ1-2; D unresolved. The germline V and J ends were trimmed by 1 base and 7 bases, with 10 bases remaining between them. CDR1 is LGHDT, CDR2 YNNKEL, per germline (reference sequence). This CDR3 is 13 amino acids long. The CDR3 spells CASSQGFVGGYTF. CDR3 DNA: TGTGCCAGCAGCCAAGGGTTTGTTGGTGGCTACACCTTC. The entire variable domain, with the rest obtained from reference TRBV3-1 and TRBJ1-2, is as follows: DTAVSQTPKYLVTQMGNDKSIKCEQNLGHDTMYWYKQDSKKFLKIMFSYNNKELIINETVPNRFSPKSPDKAHLNLHINSLELGDSAVYFCASSQGFVGGYTFGSGTRLTVV.

This sequence joins TRBV20-1 and TRBJ2-1, with D unclear. V was shortened by 2 bases and J by 4 bases, with 15 bases between the two germline ends. The CDR3 length is 15 residues. From germline, CDR1 is DFQATT and CDR2 SNEGSKA (reference sequence). CDR3 DNA: TGCAGTGCTAGACTCCCGAGAAGTGGATACAATGAGCAGTTCTTC. Translated: CSARLPRSGYNEQFF.

This chain joins TRBV27 and TRBJ2-1, with D tentatively TRBD2 (6 bases). The CDR3 consists of 17 residues. The V gene's germline CDR1 is MNHEY and CDR2 SMNVEV (reference sequence). Trimming removed 0 bases at V and 0 bases at J, with 12 bases between. The CDR3 coding sequence is TGTGCCAGCAGTTTATCCCGGGACTCCAGCTCCTACAATGAGCAGTTCTTC. It yields the protein CASSLSRDSSSYNEQFF.

CDR3 sequence (DNA): TGTGCCAGCAGTTTAGTTAGGGGTGTAGCCAAAAACATTCAGTACTTC. Translated, it gives CASSLVRGVAKNIQYF. The chain carries TRBV12-3 or TRBV12-4 and TRBJ2-4, with D tentatively TRBD1 (5 bases). The CDR3 spans 16 residues. Between the trimmed V and J ends, which lost 1 base and 0 bases, there was a span of 10 bases.

This clonotype was counted only a few times. The chain uses TRBV5-1 and TRBJ1-1; D unclear. The CDR3 spans 14 residues. Trimming pared 0 bases from V and 4 bases from J, leaving 10 bases between. Looked up from germline, CDR1 is SGHRS and CDR2 is YFSETQ. Here the CDR3 reads CASSLARARTEAFF. CDR3 nucleotides: TGCGCCAGCAGCTTGGCTAGGGCACGCACTGAAGCTTTCTTT.

Only a few counts were recorded for this clonotype. A read error is possible here, since a much larger clone lies one base away. This chain joins TRBV12-3 or TRBV12-4 and TRBJ1-4; possible D gene TRBD1, 5 bases. V was pared by 7 bases and J by 1 base, with 10 bases between. The CDR3 has 14 amino acids. The CDR3 DNA reads as TGTGCCAGCACCCCGGGGGGAACTAATGAAAAACTGTTTTTT. This codes for CASTPGGTNEKLFF.

This clonotype came up a few times. The chain joins TRBV6-1 to TRBJ1-5; no clear D gene. Trimming shortened V by 1 base and J by 3 bases, and 16 bases separated the two germline ends. The CDR3 is 17 amino acids. Germline V lookup: CDR1 MNHNS, CDR2 SASEGT. Written as DNA, the CDR3 is TGTGCCAGCAGTGAAGTCGGCCGGAACTTTCTCAATCAGCCCCAGCATTTT. Amino acids: CASSEVGRNFLNQPQHF.

This clonotype occurred a few times. V and J are TRBV11-1 and TRBJ2-7, with 8 positions matching TRBD1. The last part of the DNA fits TRBJ2-5 better; the J call may be wrong. The CDR3 consists of 13 residues. Germline values: CDR1 SGHAT, CDR2 FQDESV (reference sequence). The CDR3 loop is CASSQGALETQYF. DNA for the CDR3: TGTGCCAGCAGTCAGGGGGCTCTGGAGACCCAGTACTTC.

V gene TRBV18 combines with J gene TRBJ1-1; D may be TRBD1 (6 bases). The CDR3 is 15 amino acids. With 6 bases removed from V and 5 bases from J, the gap between germline ends came to 19 bases. Germline V lookup: CDR1 KGHSH, CDR2 LQKENI. The CDR3 bases are TGTGCCAGCTCCTCCGAGGGGGAAGGGAGAACTGAAGCTTTCTTT. Translation: CASSSEGEGRTEAFF.

V is TRBV29-1 and J is TRBJ1-1, with D hard to call. The CDR3 length is 11 residues. Deletions cut 4 bases from V and 2 bases from J, with 5 bases between. Per germline, CDR1 SQVTM and CDR2 ANQGSEA. The CDR3 sequence is CSVASNTEAFF. As DNA, the CDR3 is TGCAGCGTTGCCTCTAACACTGAAGCTTTCTTT.

The V and J genes are TRBV6-2 or TRBV6-3 and TRBJ2-7; 11 bases agree with TRBD2. CDR3 length equals 14 residues. Per the germline V gene, CDR1 is MNHEY and CDR2 is SVGEGT. Trimming cost V 7 bases and J 0 bases; bases outside gene matches: 2. The CDR3 region has the DNA TGTGCCAGCACGCTAGCGGGGGGCTCCTACGAGCAGTACTTC. It yields the protein CASTLAGGSYEQYF.

The gene calls are TRBV28 and TRBJ1-2; D remains ambiguous. Germline V gene sequence: CDR1 MDHEN, CDR2 SYDVKM. Trimming cost V 2 bases and J 0 bases, with 7 bases left between them. The CDR3 runs to 14 residues. The CDR3 DNA is TGTGCCAGCAGTTTACAGGCCACTAACTATGGCTACACCTTC. Amino acids: CASSLQATNYGYTF.

As regards this clonotype: A clone one base away is much larger, so this may be a read error. The CDR3 end shows no conserved phenylalanine or tryptophan, and so a read error is likely. The chain uses TRBV5-1 and TRBJ1-1; 9 bases match TRBD1. The germline V gene has CDR1 SGHRS and CDR2 YFSETQ. The CDR3 runs 15 residues. Losses at the gene ends were 4 bases for V and 6 bases for J; bases not matched to a gene: 10. DNA for the CDR3: TGCGCCAGCAGCCCGACTCCGGGACAGGGAGCTGAAGCTTTCTCT. This gives the protein CASSPTPGQGAEAFS.

This clonotype was observed a handful of times. CDR3 in amino acids: CAISVEPENTEAFF. The CDR3 DNA reads TGTGCCATCAGTGTTGAACCGGAGAACACTGAAGCTTTCTTT. The chain recombines TRBV10-3 with TRBJ1-1; D unresolved. This CDR3 comprises 14 residues. CDR1 ENHRY and CDR2 SYGVKD come from the germline V gene. V lost 4 bases and J lost 1, with 10 bases in between.

The chain couples TRBV9 to TRBJ2-2, with D possibly matching TRBD2 (7 bases). The germline V and J ends were trimmed by 6 bases and 3 bases, with 18 bases remaining between them. The CDR3 is 16 amino acids. Per germline, CDR1 SGDLS and CDR2 YYNGEE. The CDR3 here is CASNTRGAADTGELFF. The DNA of the CDR3 is TGTGCCAGCAACACCCGGGGGGCAGCAGACACCGGGGAGCTGTTTTTT.

Only a few counts were recorded for this clonotype. This rearrangement joins TRBV27 to TRBJ1-2; unclear D gene. This CDR3 contains 14 residues. Germline assignment: CDR1 MNHEY and CDR2 SMNVEV (reference sequence). V was pared by 5 bases and J by 5 bases, with 15 bases between. The CDR3 protein is CASSPKQLMYGYTF. The CDR3 coding sequence is TGTGCCAGCAGTCCGAAACAGCTTATGTATGGCTACACCTTC.

The chain combines TRBV3-1 with TRBJ2-3; 7 bases agree with TRBD1. Unmatched junction bases numbered 6, after V lost 4 bases and J lost 2 bases. The V gene's germline CDR1 is LGHDT and CDR2 YNNKEL (reference sequence). The CDR3 spans 15 residues. The CDR3, as DNA: TGTGCCAGCAGCCCAGCCAGGGGGTCCACAGATACGCAGTATTTT. This gives the protein CASSPARGSTDTQYF.

CDR3 coding DNA: TGTGCCAGCGGGACGACCGTAAACATAGCTGGAAACACCATATATTTT. Translation: CASGTTVNIAGNTIYF. The chain carries TRBV12-3 or TRBV12-4 and TRBJ1-3; TRBD1 might be the D (5 bases). The CDR3 has 16 residues. The V end was cut by 8 bases, the J end by 2 bases, with 19 bases between.

This clonotype was detected only a few times. The chain links TRBV11-2 to TRBJ2-1; 7 nucleotides align to TRBD1. The V gene's germline CDR1 is SGHAT and CDR2 FQNNGV. V was pared by 1 base and J by 6 bases, with 6 bases of the junction left unmatched. This CDR3 has 15 residues. CDR3 in amino acids: CASSLGDSQGNEQFF. The CDR3 DNA reads TGTGCCAGCAGCTTAGGGGACAGTCAAGGCAATGAGCAGTTCTTC.

This clonotype turned up a few times. The chain links TRBV5-1 to TRBJ1-2, with 8 bases fitting TRBD1. Trimming removed 4 bases from V and 0 bases from J; junction bases left unmatched: 5. This CDR3 is built from 15 residues. Germline V gene sequence: CDR1 SGHRS, CDR2 YFSETQ. Here the CDR3 reads CASSTGQEPNYGYTF. CDR3 bases: TGCGCCAGCAGCACGGGACAGGAACCTAACTATGGCTACACCTTC.